This TCR beta chain is drawn from a study of human T cells and chemical hapten exposure (dated by TCRdb to 2020 to 2023). As for the study more broadly: Libraries were combined into a pool for sequencing, and differences in TCR yield between samples came mainly from small differences in library volumes within the pool. For every blood RNA sample, sequencing covered both the TCR alpha and TCR beta chains. Peripheral blood TCR repertoire changes were tracked in vivo in alopecia patients during primary and secondary sensitization to the hapten diphenylcyclopropenone (DPC). On the study overall, not on this receptor specifically: The number of TCRs above 1 in 1000 frequency did not change with DPC sensitization; there was no evidence of global repertoire structure alterations. After repeated subsampling, the strength of the expansion versus patch-test correlation and the threshold at which it became significant changed.

Libraries came from RACE. Instrument used: NextSeq 500. During library preparation, unique molecular identifiers were attached to individual cDNA molecules so that TCRs could be counted quantitatively and reproducibly. The paper's processing steps were these. A median of about 89,000 TCRs per sample was observed, with a range of 23,224 to 690,600. V, J and CDR3 annotation of the TCR reads was carried out using the Decombinator software suite. To make PS versus PT1 abundance plots, every sample was subsampled to the same number of TCRs (28,000). TCRs were defined as expanded if absent before sensitization and observed at least eight times at the 2-week time point. TCRdb redid the processing of the public reads, applying fastp at Q25 and MiXCR, and retained in-frame beta chains. Each CDR3 protein gets just one entry, which takes the most common genes and DNA from the rows behind it. V and J calls and clone size were set by TCRdb, not the authors. Present in this sample are more than 75,000 distinct CDR3 sequences, over 7% of which were seen just once. The ten largest account for 1.5% of the sample.

On this clonotype itself: Its specific antigen is unknown. Nothing much larger sits one base from this clone, and base qualities are not available.

The time point label for this specimen denotes: healthy volunteer bleed at 6 weeks. Total RNA was extracted from unfractionated whole blood that had been collected in Tempus Blood RNA tubes. Five or six healthy volunteers served as TCR sequencing controls and were bled at day 0, 2 weeks and 6 weeks. The receptor was isolated from a male donor in good health. Some clones in this sample may be carry-over from other donors' samples. The sample comprised whole blood.

The CDR3 is CASSLVASSNQPQHF. The nucleotide sequence reads TGTGCCAGCAGTTTAGTCGCGTCTAGCAATCAGCCCCAGCATTTT. The chain joins TRBV27 to TRBJ1-5; the D gene is unclear. Including cysteine and phenylalanine, the CDR3 has 15 amino acids. This entry keeps only the CDR3 DNA: 45 bases, framed from base 1. The trim is 2 bases for V and 0 bases for J, with a gap of 8 bases between the germline ends. Per the germline V gene (reference sequence), MNHEY is the CDR1 and SMNVEV is the CDR2.